This passage covers 15 T cell receptor beta chains from one sample sequenced in a study of early T cells in non-severe SARS-CoV-2 infection. TCRdb used MiXCR to reprocess the 5' RACE reads, holding one entry per CDR3 protein. The table shows some 80,000 distinct CDR3 sequences, with more than 4% occurring only once. This sample comprised whole blood, obtained at baseline. The receptors come from an adult who was a healthcare worker with PCR-confirmed SARS-CoV-2 infection or an uninfected control (not recorded which).

This clonotype came up many times. This rearrangement joins TRBV10-2 to TRBJ2-7, with 11 bases lining up with TRBD2. The germline CDR1 and CDR2 sequences are WSHSY and SAAADI. Trimming at V came to 11 bases and at J to 7 bases, leaving 16 bases not matched to a gene. The CDR3 length is 15 residues. This CDR3 is CAVHPQLAGDLEQYF. CDR3 nucleotide sequence: TGCGCCGTCCACCCCCAACTAGCGGGAGATTTGGAGCAGTACTTC.

The count of this clonotype is one. This may arise from a read error, as a much more abundant clone is one base away. V usage is TRBV20-1 and J usage is TRBJ2-6; D is possibly TRBD1 (5 bases). The V gene lost 4 bases and the J gene lost 2 bases, with 21 bases spanning the gap. Per germline, CDR1 DFQATT and CDR2 SNEGSKA (reference sequence). This CDR3 spans 18 amino acids. CDR3 protein: CSAIQDNGFFTGANVLTF. In nucleotides, the CDR3 is TGCAGTGCTATTCAGGACAACGGCTTTTTTACTGGGGCCAACGTCCTGACTTTC.

This clonotype was recorded a few times. The chain joins TRBV5-1 to TRBJ1-5; D remains ambiguous. The length of the CDR3 is 15 residues. Trimming stripped 4 bases from V and 6 bases from J, with 17 bases between. CDR1 is SGHRS and CDR2 is YFSETQ in the germline V gene. The CDR3 loop reads CASSPEVSQRQPQHF. In nucleotides, the CDR3 is TGCGCCAGCAGCCCGGAGGTGTCTCAACGTCAGCCCCAGCATTTT.

J is TRBJ2-2 and V is TRBV2; no firm D call. Germline loops: CDR1 SNHLY, CDR2 FYNNEI. V was shortened by 8 bases and J by 2 bases, with 15 bases between the two germline ends. This CDR3 contains 15 residues. CDR3 nucleotides: TGTGCCAGCGCCGGACGGACCCTAAACACCGGGGAGCTGTTTTTT. It codes for CASAGRTLNTGELFF.

This clonotype was observed at least ten times. The CDR3 coding sequence is TGCAGTGCTAGCAGGGGTGCGGGACCACCCTACGAGCAGTACTTC. Translated: CSASRGAGPPYEQYF. This chain uses TRBV20-1 with TRBJ2-7; D is perhaps TRBD1 or TRBD2 (6 bases each). The CDR3 loop spans 15 amino acids. CDR1 is DFQATT and CDR2 is SNEGSKA in the germline V gene (reference sequence). V shed 3 bases and J shed 2 bases, with 17 bases lying between them.

The V gene is TRBV5-1, the J gene TRBJ2-5, with unresolved D. The CDR3 has 14 residues. The germline V gene encodes CDR1 SGHRS and CDR2 YFSETQ. The germline V and J ends were trimmed by 3 bases and 2 bases, with 11 bases remaining between them. The CDR3 region is CASSSQGYQETQYF. The CDR3 region has the DNA TGCGCCAGCAGCTCCCAAGGATATCAAGAGACCCAGTACTTC.

This clonotype ranks as medium-sized. The gene calls are TRBV25-1 and TRBJ2-7; 9 nucleotides agree with TRBD2. V gave up 7 bases and J gave up 0 bases; unmatched junction bases: 7. Germline CDR1 and CDR2: MGHDK and SYGVNS. The CDR3 spans 15 residues. The CDR3 is CASKSREGGSYEQYF. The CDR3 nucleotides are TGTGCCAGCAAGTCGCGGGAGGGGGGCTCCTACGAGCAGTACTTC.

This clonotype came up a few times. The chain is built from TRBV5-1 and TRBJ2-1, with D hard to call. This CDR3 has 11 residues. The V and J ends lost 2 bases and 6 bases respectively, with 3 bases between them. Germline values: CDR1 SGHRS, CDR2 YFSETQ. CDR3 sequence reads: CASSFANEQFF. DNA of the CDR3: TGCGCCAGCAGCTTTGCCAATGAGCAGTTCTTC.

In this sample, this clonotype turned up a few times. The chain links TRBV10-2 to TRBJ2-2; a possible D gene is TRBD2 (7 bases). From germline, CDR1 is WSHSY and CDR2 SAAADI. Trimming stripped 2 bases from V and 4 bases from J, with 17 bases between. The CDR3 extends over 17 amino acids. CDR3 loop: CASSERGGPSTTGELFF. The DNA for the CDR3 is TGCGCCAGCAGTGAGAGGGGGGGCCCCTCGACCACCGGGGAGCTGTTTTTT.

This clonotype was picked up many times. V gene TRBV7-2 combines with J gene TRBJ2-1; D might be TRBD2 (6 bases). The CDR3 extends over 14 amino acids. The germline V gene has CDR1 SGHTA and CDR2 FQGNSA. The germline V and J ends were trimmed by 3 bases and 9 bases, with 15 bases remaining between them. CDR3 bases: TGTGCCAGCAGCTTCCGGGAGAGAGGGGTTGAGCAGTTCTTC. Its translation: CASSFRERGVEQFF.

V and J are TRBV6-6 and TRBJ1-5, with TRBD1 matching 9 bases. CDR3 size: 15 residues. J gave up 6 bases and V 0 bases, and 3 bases lay outside the gene matches. Germline assignment: CDR1 MNHNY and CDR2 SVGAGI (reference sequence). CDR3 amino acids: CASSYSRDRVQPQHF. CDR3 sequence (DNA): TGTGCCAGCAGTTACTCCCGGGACAGGGTTCAGCCCCAGCATTTT.

At least ten counts were recorded for this clonotype. The chain has TRBV29-1 and TRBJ1-2; D ambiguous. Per the germline V gene, CDR1 is SQVTM and CDR2 is ANQGSEA. V dropped 5 bases and J dropped 6 bases, with 13 bases sitting between them. There are 12 residues in the CDR3. DNA of the CDR3: TGCAGCGTTCATACCGGGGAGAATGGCTACACCTTC. This encodes CSVHTGENGYTF.

This clonotype has at least ten counts. The rearrangement joins TRBV11-3 to TRBJ1-1, with TRBD1 matching 7 bases. Losses at the gene ends were 5 bases for V and 0 bases for J; bases not matched to a gene: 6. The CDR3 has 15 residues. Germline lookup yields CDR1 SGHNT and CDR2 YENEEA. This CDR3 is CASSRTGQMNTEAFF. The CDR3 DNA reads TGTGCCAGCAGCCGAACGGGACAGATGAACACTGAAGCTTTCTTT.

The chain is built from TRBV27 and TRBJ2-7; D uncertain. V was clipped by 3 bases and J by 5 bases, with 14 bases between them. The CDR3 has 14 amino acids. CDR1 MNHEY and CDR2 SMNVEV come from the germline V gene (reference sequence). The CDR3, as DNA: TGTGCCAGCAGTTTCCGCCCGTTGGGGAACGAGCAGTACTTC. Residues: CASSFRPLGNEQYF.

The V gene is TRBV10-3, the J gene TRBJ1-5; TRBD1 aligns across 8 bases. The germline CDR1 and CDR2 sequences are ENHRY and SYGVKD. The ends lost 3 bases at V and 2 bases at J; junction bases unmatched: 0. The CDR3 spans 14 residues. The CDR3 nucleotides are TGTGCCATCAGTGAACAGGGGGGCAATCAGCCCCAGCATTTT. This gives the protein CAISEQGGNQPQHF.